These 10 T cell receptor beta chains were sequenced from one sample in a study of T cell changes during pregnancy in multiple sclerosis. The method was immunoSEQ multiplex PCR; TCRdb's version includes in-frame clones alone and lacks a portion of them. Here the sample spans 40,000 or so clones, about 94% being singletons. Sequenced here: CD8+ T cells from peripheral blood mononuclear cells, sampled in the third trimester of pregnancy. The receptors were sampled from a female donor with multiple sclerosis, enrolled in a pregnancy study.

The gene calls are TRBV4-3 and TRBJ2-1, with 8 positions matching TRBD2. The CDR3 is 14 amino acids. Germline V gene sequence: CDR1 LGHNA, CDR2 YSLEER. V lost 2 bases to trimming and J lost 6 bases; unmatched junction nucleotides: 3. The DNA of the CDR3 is TGCGCCAGCAGCCAACAACTAGCGGCCAATGAGCAGTTCTTC. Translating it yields CASSQQLAANEQFF.

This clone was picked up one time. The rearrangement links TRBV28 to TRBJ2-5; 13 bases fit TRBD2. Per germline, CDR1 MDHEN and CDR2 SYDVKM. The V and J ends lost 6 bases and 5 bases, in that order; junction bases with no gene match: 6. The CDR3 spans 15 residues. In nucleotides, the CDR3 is TGTGCCAGCAGGAGACTAGCGGGAGGACAGGAGACCCAGTACTTC. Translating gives CASRRLAGGQETQYF.

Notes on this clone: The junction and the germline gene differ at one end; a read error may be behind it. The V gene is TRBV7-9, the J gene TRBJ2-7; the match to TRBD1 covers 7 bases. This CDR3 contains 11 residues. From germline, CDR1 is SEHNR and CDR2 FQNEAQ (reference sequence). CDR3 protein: CASSYGTEERF. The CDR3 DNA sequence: TGTGCCAGCAGCTACGGGACAGAGGAGAGGTTC.

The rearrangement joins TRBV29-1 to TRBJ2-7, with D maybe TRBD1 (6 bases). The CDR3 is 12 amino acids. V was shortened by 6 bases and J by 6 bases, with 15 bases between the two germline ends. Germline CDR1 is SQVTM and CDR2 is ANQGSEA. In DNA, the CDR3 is TGCAGCGTCGGTGGCAGGGACATCGAGCAGTACTTC. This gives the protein CSVGGRDIEQYF.

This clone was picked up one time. For the CDR3, the DNA is TGTGCCAGCAGCGGGGGGACTAGTGTCGGCACAGATACGCAGTATTTT. It yields the protein CASSGGTSVGTDTQYF. J is TRBJ2-3 and V is TRBV5-4; 8 bases are shared with TRBD2. The CDR3 totals 16 residues. V trimming: 4 bases; J trimming: 1 base; junction bases outside the gene matches: 8. Germline V lookup: CDR1 SGHNT, CDR2 YYREEE (reference sequence). Variable domain in full (rest from reference TRBV5-4 and TRBJ2-3): ETGVTQSPTHLIKTRGQQVTLRCSSQSGHNTVSWYQQALGQGPQFIFQYYREEENGRGNFPPRFSGLQFPNYSSELNVNALELDDSALYLCASSGGTSVGTDTQYFGPGTRLTVL.

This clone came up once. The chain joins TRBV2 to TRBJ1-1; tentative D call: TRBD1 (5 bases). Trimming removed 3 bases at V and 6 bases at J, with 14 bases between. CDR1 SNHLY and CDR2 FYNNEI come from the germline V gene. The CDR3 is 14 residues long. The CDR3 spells CASSDWGQWSEAFF. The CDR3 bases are TGTGCCAGCAGTGATTGGGGCCAGTGGTCTGAAGCTTTCTTT.

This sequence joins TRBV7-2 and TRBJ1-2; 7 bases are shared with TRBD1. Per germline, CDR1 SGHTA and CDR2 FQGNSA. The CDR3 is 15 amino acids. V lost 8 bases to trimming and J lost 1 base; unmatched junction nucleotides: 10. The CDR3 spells CASGSGGLYNYGYTF. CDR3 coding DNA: TGTGCCAGCGGTTCAGGGGGACTTTATAACTATGGCTACACCTTC.

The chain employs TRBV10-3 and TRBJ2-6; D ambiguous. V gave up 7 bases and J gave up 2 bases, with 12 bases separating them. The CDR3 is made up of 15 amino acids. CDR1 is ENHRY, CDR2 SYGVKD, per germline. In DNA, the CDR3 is TGTGCCATCAAAACCGGTGGAGCTGGGGCCAACGTCCTGACTTTC. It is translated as CAIKTGGAGANVLTF.

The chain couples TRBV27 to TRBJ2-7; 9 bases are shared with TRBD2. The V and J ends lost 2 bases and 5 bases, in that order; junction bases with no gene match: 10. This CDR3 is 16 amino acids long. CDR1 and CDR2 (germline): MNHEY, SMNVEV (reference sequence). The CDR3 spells CASSLGLAGMGHEQYF. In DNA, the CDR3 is TGTGCCAGCAGTTTAGGGCTAGCGGGAATGGGCCACGAGCAGTACTTC.

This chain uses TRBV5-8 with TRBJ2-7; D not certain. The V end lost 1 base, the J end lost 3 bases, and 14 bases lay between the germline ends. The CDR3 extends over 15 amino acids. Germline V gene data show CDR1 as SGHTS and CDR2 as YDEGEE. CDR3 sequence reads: CASSLMESASYEQYF. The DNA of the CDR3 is TGTGCCAGCAGCTTGATGGAAAGCGCTAGCTACGAGCAGTACTTC.